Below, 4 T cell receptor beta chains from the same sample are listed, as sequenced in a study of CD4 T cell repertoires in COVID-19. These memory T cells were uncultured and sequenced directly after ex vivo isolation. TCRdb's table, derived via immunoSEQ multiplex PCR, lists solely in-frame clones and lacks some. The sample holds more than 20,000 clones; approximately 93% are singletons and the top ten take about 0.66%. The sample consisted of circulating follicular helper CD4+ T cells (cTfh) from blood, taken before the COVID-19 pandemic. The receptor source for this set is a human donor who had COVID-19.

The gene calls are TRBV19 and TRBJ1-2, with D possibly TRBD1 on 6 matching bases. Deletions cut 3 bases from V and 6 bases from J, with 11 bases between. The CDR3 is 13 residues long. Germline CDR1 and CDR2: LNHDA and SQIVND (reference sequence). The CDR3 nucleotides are TGTGCCAGTAGTATGGGGGCAGGCGATGGCTACACCTTC. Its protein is CASSMGAGDGYTF. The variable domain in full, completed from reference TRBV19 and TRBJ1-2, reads DGGITQSPKYLFRKEGQNVTLSCEQNLNHDAMYWYRQDPGQGLRLIYYSQIVNDFQKGDIAEGYSVSREKKESFPLTVTSAQKNPTAFYLCASSMGAGDGYTFGSGTRLTVV.

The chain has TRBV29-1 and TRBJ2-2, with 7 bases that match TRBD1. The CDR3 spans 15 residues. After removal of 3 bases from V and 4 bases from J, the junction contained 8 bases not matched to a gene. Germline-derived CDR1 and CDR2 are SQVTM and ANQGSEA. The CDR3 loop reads CSVDNRGSRTGELFF. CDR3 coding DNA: TGCAGCGTTGACAACAGGGGATCGCGCACCGGGGAGCTGTTTTTT.

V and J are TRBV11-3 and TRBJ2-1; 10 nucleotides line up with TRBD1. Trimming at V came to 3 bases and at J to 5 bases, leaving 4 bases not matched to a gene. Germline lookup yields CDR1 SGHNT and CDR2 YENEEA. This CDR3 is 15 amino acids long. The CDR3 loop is CASSLGQGKDNEQFF. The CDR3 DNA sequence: TGTGCCAGCAGCTTGGGACAGGGGAAGGACAATGAGCAGTTCTTC.

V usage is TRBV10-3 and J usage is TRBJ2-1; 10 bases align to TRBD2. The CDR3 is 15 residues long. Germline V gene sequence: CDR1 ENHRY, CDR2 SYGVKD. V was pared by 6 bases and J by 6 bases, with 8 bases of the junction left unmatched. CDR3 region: CAIRDSGGPSNEQFF. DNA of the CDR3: TGTGCCATCAGGGATAGCGGGGGGCCATCCAATGAGCAGTTCTTC.